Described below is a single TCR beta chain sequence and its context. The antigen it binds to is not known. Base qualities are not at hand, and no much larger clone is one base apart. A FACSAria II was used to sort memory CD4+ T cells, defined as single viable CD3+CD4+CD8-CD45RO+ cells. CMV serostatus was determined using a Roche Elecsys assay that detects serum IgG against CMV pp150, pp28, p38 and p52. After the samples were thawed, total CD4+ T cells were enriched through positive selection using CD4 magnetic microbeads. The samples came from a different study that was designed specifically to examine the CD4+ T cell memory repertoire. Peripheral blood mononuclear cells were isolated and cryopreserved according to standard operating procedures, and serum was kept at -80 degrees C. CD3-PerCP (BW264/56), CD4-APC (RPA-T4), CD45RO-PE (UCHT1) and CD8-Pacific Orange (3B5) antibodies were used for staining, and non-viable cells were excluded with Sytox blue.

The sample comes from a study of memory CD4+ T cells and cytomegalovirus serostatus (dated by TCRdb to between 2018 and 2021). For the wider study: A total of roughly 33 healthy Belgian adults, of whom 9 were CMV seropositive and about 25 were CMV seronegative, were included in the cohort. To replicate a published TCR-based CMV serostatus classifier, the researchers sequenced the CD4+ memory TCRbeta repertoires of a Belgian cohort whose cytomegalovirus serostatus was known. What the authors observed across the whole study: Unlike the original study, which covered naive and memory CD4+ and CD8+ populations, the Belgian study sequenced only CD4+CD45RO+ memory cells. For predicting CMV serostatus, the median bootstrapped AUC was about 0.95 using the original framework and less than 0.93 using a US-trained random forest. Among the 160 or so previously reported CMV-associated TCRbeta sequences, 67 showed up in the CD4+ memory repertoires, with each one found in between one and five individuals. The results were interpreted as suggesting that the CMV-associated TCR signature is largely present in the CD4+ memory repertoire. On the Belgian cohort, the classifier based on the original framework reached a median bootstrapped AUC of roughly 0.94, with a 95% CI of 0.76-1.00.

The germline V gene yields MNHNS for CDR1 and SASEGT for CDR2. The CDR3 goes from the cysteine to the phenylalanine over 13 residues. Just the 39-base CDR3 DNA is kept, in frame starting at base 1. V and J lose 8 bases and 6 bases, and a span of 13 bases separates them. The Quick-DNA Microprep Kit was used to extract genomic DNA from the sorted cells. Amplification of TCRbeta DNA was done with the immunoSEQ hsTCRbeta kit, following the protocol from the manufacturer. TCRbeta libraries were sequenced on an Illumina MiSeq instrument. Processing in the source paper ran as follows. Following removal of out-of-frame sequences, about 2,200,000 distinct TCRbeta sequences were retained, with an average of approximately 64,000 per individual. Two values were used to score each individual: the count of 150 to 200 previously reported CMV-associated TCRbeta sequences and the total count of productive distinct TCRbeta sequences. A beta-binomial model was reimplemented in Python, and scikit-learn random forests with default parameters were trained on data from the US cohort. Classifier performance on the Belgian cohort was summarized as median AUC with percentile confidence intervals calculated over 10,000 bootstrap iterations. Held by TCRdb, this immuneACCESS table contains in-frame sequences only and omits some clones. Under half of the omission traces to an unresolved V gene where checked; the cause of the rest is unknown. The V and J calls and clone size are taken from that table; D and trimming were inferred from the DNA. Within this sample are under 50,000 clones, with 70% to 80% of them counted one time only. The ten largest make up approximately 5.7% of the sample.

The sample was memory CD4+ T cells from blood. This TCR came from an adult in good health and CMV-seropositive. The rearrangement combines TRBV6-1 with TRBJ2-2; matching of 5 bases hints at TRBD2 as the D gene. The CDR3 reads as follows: CASAEMGAGELFF. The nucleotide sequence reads TGTGCCAGCGCCGAAATGGGAGCCGGGGAGCTGTTTTTT.